The text below deals with one T cell receptor beta chain. The sample belongs to a study of human thymus T cells. Measured with immunoSEQ multiplex PCR; TCRdb has only the in-frame clones, and not every one. The data hold 86,000 or so clones, with 90% to 98% observed a single time. Obtained as resections during corrective heart surgery, the thymus tissue was then studied. Sequenced input: thymus tissue. This TCR was recovered from a boy younger than two with a congenital heart defect but otherwise immunologically healthy.

DNA of the CDR3: TGCGCCAGCAGCTGGAGAGGACAGGGGGCAAACCTGAACACTGAAGCTTTCTTT. Translating it yields CASSWRGQGANLNTEAFF. This chain uses TRBV5-1 with TRBJ1-1, with 11 bases fitting TRBD1. CDR3 length: 18 residues. The V gene's germline CDR1 is SGHRS and CDR2 YFSETQ. Germline trimming cut 3 bases from V and 0 bases from J; bases unmatched to any gene: 10.